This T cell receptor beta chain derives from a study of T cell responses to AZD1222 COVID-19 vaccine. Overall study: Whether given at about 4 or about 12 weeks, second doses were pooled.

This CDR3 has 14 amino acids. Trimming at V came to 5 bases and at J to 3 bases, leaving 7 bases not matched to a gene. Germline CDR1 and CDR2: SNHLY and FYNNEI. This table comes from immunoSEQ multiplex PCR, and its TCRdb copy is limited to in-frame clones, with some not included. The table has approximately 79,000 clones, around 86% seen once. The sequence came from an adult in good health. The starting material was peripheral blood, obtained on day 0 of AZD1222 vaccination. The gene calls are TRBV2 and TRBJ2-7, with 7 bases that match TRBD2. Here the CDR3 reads CASSPGGMNYEQYF. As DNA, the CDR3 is TGTGCCAGCAGTCCGGGGGGTATGAACTACGAGCAGTACTTC.